The T cell receptor beta chain described here comes from a study of PD-1 blockade in mismatch repair-deficient tumors. Study-wide results and caveats: Tumor-resident clones, often absent from pretreatment blood, expanded after pembrolizumab and then contracted.

Method: immunoSEQ multiplex PCR; TCRdb's copy keeps in-frame clones and lacks some. The sample shows over 20,000 clones, nearly 85% of them seen only once. The V and J ends lost 3 bases and 3 bases, in that order; junction bases with no gene match: 5. Germline values: CDR1 LNHDA, CDR2 SQIVND (reference sequence). This CDR3 has 16 residues. To note about this clone: The antigen remains undetermined.

The TCR comes from an adult with mismatch repair-deficient cancer. V usage is TRBV19 and J usage is TRBJ2-3; TRBD2 matches at 11 bases. This specimen was peripheral blood, taken 12 weeks after starting pembrolizumab. CDR3 in amino acids: CASSMWGLAETDTQYF. CDR3 nucleotides: TGTGCCAGTAGTATGTGGGGACTAGCGGAGACAGATACGCAGTATTTT.